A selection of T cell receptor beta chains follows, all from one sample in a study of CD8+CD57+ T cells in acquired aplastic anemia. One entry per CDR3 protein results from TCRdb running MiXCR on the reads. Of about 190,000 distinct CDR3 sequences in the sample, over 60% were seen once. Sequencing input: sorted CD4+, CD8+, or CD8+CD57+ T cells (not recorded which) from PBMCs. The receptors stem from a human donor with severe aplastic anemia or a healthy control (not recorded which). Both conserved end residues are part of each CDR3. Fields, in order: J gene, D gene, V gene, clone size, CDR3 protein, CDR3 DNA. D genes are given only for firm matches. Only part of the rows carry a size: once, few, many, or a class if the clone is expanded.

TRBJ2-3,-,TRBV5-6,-,CASSSEGGQHTDTQYF,TGTGCCAGCAGCTCCGAGGGAGGACAGCACACAGATACGCAGTATTTT
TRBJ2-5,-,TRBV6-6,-,CASSRGGRQETQYF,TGTGCCAGCAGTAGGGGTGGCAGGCAAGAGACCCAGTACTTC
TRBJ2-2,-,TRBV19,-,CASAGQYTGELFF,TGTGCCAGTGCCGGACAGTACACCGGGGAGCTGTTTTTT
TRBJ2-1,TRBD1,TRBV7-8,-,CASSSGTGSYNEQFF,TGTGCCAGCAGCTCAGGGACAGGGTCCTACAATGAGCAGTTCTTC
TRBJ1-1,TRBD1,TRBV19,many,CASRDSDFEAFF,TGTGCCAGTCGGGACAGCGATTTTGAAGCTTTCTTT
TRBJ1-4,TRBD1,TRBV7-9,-,CASSPWTGREKLFF,TGTGCCAGCAGCCCCTGGACAGGGAGGGAAAAACTGTTTTTT
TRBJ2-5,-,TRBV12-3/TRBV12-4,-,CANSGQETQYF,TGTGCCAACAGCGGGCAAGAGACCCAGTACTTC
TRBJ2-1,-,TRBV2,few,CASRWEGDHEQFF,TGTGCCAGCAGATGGGAAGGGGACCATGAGCAGTTCTTC
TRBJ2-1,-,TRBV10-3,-,CATAHGNSYNEQFF,TGTGCCACCGCGCACGGGAACTCCTACAATGAGCAGTTCTTC
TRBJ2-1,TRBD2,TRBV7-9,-,CASWGGGVDEQFF,TGCGCCAGCTGGGGGGGGGGAGTAGATGAGCAGTTCTTC
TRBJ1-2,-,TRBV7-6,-,CARSLHGGSHGYTF,TGTGCCCGCAGCTTACACGGGGGTAGTCATGGCTACACCTTC
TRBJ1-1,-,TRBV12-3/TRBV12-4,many,CASSPGGTEAFF,TGTGCCAGCAGCCCAGGCGGTACTGAAGCTTTCTTT
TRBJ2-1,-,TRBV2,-,CASASPAGYNEQFF,TGTGCCAGTGCCTCGCCAGCGGGCTACAATGAGCAGTTCTTC
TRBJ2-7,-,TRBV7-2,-,CASSLVLVHEQYF,TGTGCCAGCAGCTTAGTCTTAGTTCACGAGCAGTACTTC
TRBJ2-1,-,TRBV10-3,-,CAISELGGGYNEQFF,TGTGCCATCAGTGAATTGGGCGGAGGATACAATGAGCAGTTCTTC